The rows below give T cell receptor beta chains drawn from one sample of a study of human T cells and chemical hapten exposure. TCRdb analysed the RACE reads with MiXCR anew, one entry per CDR3 protein. The sample lists around 300,000 distinct CDR3 sequences; roughly 6.9% were seen once. The sequencing used whole blood, collected in connection with sensitization to the hapten diphenylcyclopropenone (DPC). These receptors originate from a woman between 18 and 30 years old with alopecia areata. Some clones in this sample may be carry-over from other donors' samples. The CDR3 runs from the conserved cysteine through the conserved F or W. Each record gives: CDR3 length, clone size, V gene, J gene, D gene, CDR3 DNA, CDR3 protein. D genes are given only for firm matches. Expanded clones get a size class; other rows say once, few or many, or leave the size out.

length: 14
size: few
V: TRBV11-2
J: TRBJ2-3
D: TRBD2
DNA: TGTGCCAGCAGCGGGGGGGATCCTCGTGGTACGCAGTATTTT
CDR3: CASSGGDPRGTQYF

length: 18
size: -
V: TRBV7-3
J: TRBJ1-6
D: TRBD1
DNA: TGTGCCAGCAGCCCATACCCGGGACAGGCGTCGGGAGGTTCACCCCTCCACTTT
CDR3: CASSPYPGQASGGSPLHF

length: 16
size: -
V: TRBV28
J: TRBJ1-5
D: TRBD1
DNA: TGTGCCAGCAGTTCTCCGACAGGGGGTTCGGATCAGCCCCAGCATTTT
CDR3: CASSSPTGGSDQPQHF

length: 14
size: few
V: TRBV12-3/TRBV12-4
J: TRBJ1-6
D: -
DNA: TGTGCCAGCAGTTTGTTTAGACACAATTCACCCCTCCACTTT
CDR3: CASSLFRHNSPLHF

length: 16
size: many
V: TRBV4-3
J: TRBJ1-4
D: -
DNA: TGCGCCAGCAGCCAAGCCCTCCCGGCCCCGAATGAAAAACTGTTTTTT
CDR3: CASSQALPAPNEKLFF

length: 14
size: -
V: TRBV12-3/TRBV12-4
J: TRBJ1-2
D: -
DNA: TGTGCCAGCAGTTTAGGCCCCCGGGACCATGGCTACACCTTC
CDR3: CASSLGPRDHGYTF

length: 14
size: -
V: TRBV6-5
J: TRBJ2-7
D: TRBD2
DNA: TGTGCCAGCAGGGGACTAGCGGTGAACTACGAGCAGTACTTC
CDR3: CASRGLAVNYEQYF

length: 14
size: few
V: TRBV7-9
J: TRBJ1-3
D: -
DNA: TGTGCCAGCAGCTTAGTGGGCACTGGAAACACCATATATTTT
CDR3: CASSLVGTGNTIYF

length: 17
size: few
V: TRBV6-6
J: TRBJ2-7
D: -
DNA: TGTGCCAGCACCGATGTACCCCTTCAGGGGTTAGCCTACGAGCAGTACTTC
CDR3: CASTDVPLQGLAYEQYF

length: 15
size: many
V: TRBV5-1
J: TRBJ2-7
D: TRBD1
DNA: TGCGCCAGCAGCTCGGGACAGGCCCCCATCTACGAGCAGTACTTC
CDR3: CASSSGQAPIYEQYF